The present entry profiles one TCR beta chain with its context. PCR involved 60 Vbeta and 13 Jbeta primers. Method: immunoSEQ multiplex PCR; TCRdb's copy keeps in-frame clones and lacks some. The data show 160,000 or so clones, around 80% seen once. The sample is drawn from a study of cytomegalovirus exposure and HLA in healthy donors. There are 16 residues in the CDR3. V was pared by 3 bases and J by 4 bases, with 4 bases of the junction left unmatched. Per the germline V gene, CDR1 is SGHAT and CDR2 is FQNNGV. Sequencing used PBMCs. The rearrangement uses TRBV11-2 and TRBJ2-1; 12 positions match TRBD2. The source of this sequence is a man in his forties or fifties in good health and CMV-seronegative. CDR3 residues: CASSFGLAGPYNEQFF. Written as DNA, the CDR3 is TGTGCCAGCAGCTTCGGACTAGCGGGACCTTACAATGAGCAGTTCTTC. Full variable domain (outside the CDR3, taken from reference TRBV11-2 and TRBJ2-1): EAGVAQSPRYKIIEKRQSVAFWCNPISGHATLYWYQQILGQGPKLLIQFQNNGVVDDSQLPKDRFSAERLKGVDSTLKIQPAKLEDSAVYLCASSFGLAGPYNEQFFGPGTRLTVL.